This passage covers 9 T cell receptor beta chains from one sample sequenced in a study of blood T cell repertoires in COVID-19. The assay was immunoSEQ multiplex PCR, and TCRdb's table has in-frame clones only and misses some. In the table there are hundreds of thousands of clones, roughly 90% of which are singletons. Sequencing used peripheral blood. Receptors originate from a young woman with COVID-19, enrolled during active disease.

This clone was observed a single time. The chain recombines TRBV10-3 with TRBJ1-1, with D possibly being TRBD1 (6 bases). CDR3 length: 13 amino acids. The germline V gene encodes CDR1 ENHRY and CDR2 SYGVKD. V dropped 10 bases and J dropped 0 bases, with 12 bases sitting between them. CDR3 residues: CATTDRLNTEAFF. The CDR3 DNA reads as TGTGCCACCACGGACAGACTGAACACTGAAGCTTTCTTT.

The chain is built from TRBV15 and TRBJ2-7, with 7 positions matching TRBD2. V lost 0 bases and J lost 6; bases outside the gene matches: 8. Per the germline V gene, CDR1 is LNHNV and CDR2 is YYDKDF (reference sequence). CDR3 length: 15 amino acids. The CDR3 region has the DNA TGTGCCACCAGCAGAGATGGGGCCAGGGAGGGCGAGCAGTACTTC. Translated: CATSRDGAREGEQYF.

The genes are TRBV2 and TRBJ2-3; the match to TRBD2 covers 7 bases. V lost 7 bases to trimming and J lost 3 bases; unmatched junction nucleotides: 10. This CDR3 comprises 15 residues. The germline V gene encodes CDR1 SNHLY and CDR2 FYNNEI. CDR3 region: CASNLARGGTDTQYF. The CDR3 DNA follows: TGTGCCAGCAATCTCGCGCGGGGAGGGACAGATACGCAGTATTTT.

This sequence joins TRBV28 and TRBJ2-7; TRBD2 might be the D (6 bases). V gave up 3 bases and J gave up 0 bases, with 21 bases separating them. CDR1 and CDR2 (germline): MDHEN, SYDVKM. This CDR3 has 18 amino acids. The CDR3 protein is CASSFPSGPRGFSYEQYF. The CDR3 coding sequence is TGTGCCAGCAGTTTCCCCTCGGGCCCACGGGGGTTCTCCTACGAGCAGTACTTC.

The rearrangement links TRBV11-2 to TRBJ1-1; 7 bases line up with TRBD1. CDR1 and CDR2 from the germline V gene are SGHAT and FQNNGV. The CDR3 runs to 14 residues. V lost 0 bases and J lost 6; bases outside the gene matches: 4. The CDR3 bases are TGTGCCAGCAGCTTAGATGGGGACAGTCCTGAAGCTTTCTTT. It codes for CASSLDGDSPEAFF.

The gene calls are TRBV3-1 (or the pseudogene TRBV3-2) and TRBJ2-3, with 15 bases matching TRBD2. The CDR3 runs to 21 residues. Looked up from germline, CDR1 is LGHDT and CDR2 is YNNKEL (reference sequence). V shed 4 bases and J 0 bases; nucleotides not matched to a gene: 14. The CDR3 is CASSPQPPGLAGGPSTDTQYF. The CDR3, as DNA: TGTGCCAGCAGCCCTCAGCCCCCTGGACTAGCGGGGGGGCCGAGCACAGATACGCAGTATTTT.

V and J are TRBV6-5 and TRBJ2-7, with 8 bases identical to TRBD1. Trimming cost V 0 bases and J 2 bases; bases outside gene matches: 6. This CDR3 region has 16 residues. The V gene's germline CDR1 is MNHEY and CDR2 SVGAGI. CDR3 region: CASSYSGQGVTYEQYV. In DNA form, the CDR3 reads TGTGCCAGCAGTTACTCCGGACAGGGAGTAACCTACGAGCAGTACGTC.

The CDR3: CASRGTGPGEETQYF. As DNA, the CDR3 is TGTGCCAGCAGAGGGACAGGGCCGGGCGAGGAGACCCAGTACTTC. The J gene is TRBJ2-5, the V gene TRBV25-1; TRBD1 matches at 9 bases. The CDR3 spans 15 residues. Germline V gene sequence: CDR1 MGHDK, CDR2 SYGVNS. The V segment lost 6 bases and the J segment 5 bases; nucleotides outside the gene matches: 10.

This chain links TRBV5-1 with TRBJ2-3; TRBD2 agrees at 8 bases. Germline CDR1 reads SGHRS; CDR2 reads YFSETQ. V was clipped by 5 bases and J by 1 base; unmatched bases: 6. This CDR3 is built from 15 residues. CDR3 in DNA: TGCGCCAGCAGTGGAGCGGGGGATCGCACAGATACGCAGTATTTT. It codes for CASSGAGDRTDTQYF.